Listed here are 30 T cell receptor beta chains from one sample, sequenced in a study of CXCR3-negative and CXCR3-positive naive CD8 T cells. The authors prepared UMI-labeled TRB cDNA libraries by 5' RACE. Reprocessing the 5' RACE reads, TCRdb reports a single entry for every CDR3 protein and omits DNA. The specimen's table records about 57,000 distinct CDR3 sequences. Study observations and caveats: CXCR3-expressing naive cells carried TRB CDR3s more hydrophobic than those of CXCR3-negative naive cells.

Their antigens are not known. The material sequenced was naive CXCR3+ CD8+ T cells from blood. Subset given: CD45RO-CCR7+CD27+CD95- naive CD8+ T cells expressing CXCR3 (TNR3+). The receptors were sampled from a human donor in good health. Some clones in this sample may be carry-over from other donors' samples.

V gene TRBV24-1 combines with J gene TRBJ2-1; TCRdb indicates TRBD1, and absent DNA this call remains unverified. Germline V lookup: CDR1 KGHDR, CDR2 SFDVKD. The length of the CDR3 is 14 residues. CDR3 sequence: CATSAAGEYNEQFF.

The genes are TRBV7-2 and TRBJ1-2; the D gene TCRdb calls, TRBD1, cannot be checked with no DNA. This CDR3 has 12 residues. CDR1 SGHTA and CDR2 FQGNSA come from the germline V gene. The CDR3 spells CASSWGLDGYTF.

V gene TRBV30 combines with J gene TRBJ1-1. CDR3 length equals 11 residues. Germline loops: CDR1 GTSNPN, CDR2 SVGIG (reference sequence). The CDR3 region is CAWSAGYQSFF. Full variable domain (missing parts from reference TRBV30 and TRBJ1-1): SQTIHQWPATLVQPVGSPLSLECTVEGTSNPNLYWYRQAAGRGLQLLFYSVGIGQISSEVPQNLSASRPQDRQFILSSKKLLLSDSGFYLCAWSAGYQSFFGQGTRLTVV.

The chain recombines TRBV12-3 or TRBV12-4 with TRBJ2-5. This CDR3 region has 12 residues. The CDR3 loop is CASSIGQETQYF.

The CDR3 is CASSRTGTSNQPQHF. This chain links TRBV7-9 with TRBJ1-5; TCRdb returns TRBD1, unconfirmable since there is no DNA. Germline CDR1 and CDR2: SEHNR and FQNEAQ (reference sequence). The CDR3 loop spans 15 amino acids. Full variable domain (rest looked up from reference TRBV7-9 and TRBJ1-5): DTGVSQNPRHKITKRGQNVTFRCDPISEHNRLYWYRQTLGQGPEFLTYFQNEAQLEKSRLLSDRFSAERPKGSFSTLEIQRTEQGDSAMYLCASSRTGTSNQPQHFGDGTRLSIL.

The rearrangement links TRBV7-6 to TRBJ1-1; TCRdb gives TRBD1 as the D gene, but with no DNA this cannot be confirmed. The germline CDR1 and CDR2 sequences are SGHVS and FNYEAQ. The length of the CDR3 is 14 residues. The CDR3 sequence is CASSLNQGNTEAFF.

CDR3 sequence: CASSQGRGTFQETQYF. The chain has TRBV7-8 and TRBJ2-5; TCRdb gives TRBD2 as the D gene, but with no DNA this cannot be confirmed. Per germline, CDR1 SGHVS and CDR2 FQNEAQ. The CDR3 contains 16 residues.

The chain combines TRBV4-1 with TRBJ1-2. The CDR3 loop spans 15 amino acids. The germline CDR1 and CDR2 sequences are MGHRA and YSYEKL. Here the CDR3 reads CASSQEFGRTYGYTF.

The CDR3 reads CASSAPGLAGLYEQYF. The chain couples TRBV21-1 to TRBJ2-7; TCRdb indicates TRBD2, and absent DNA this call remains unverified. TRBV21-1 is a pseudogene locus. The CDR3 totals 16 residues.

The V and J genes are TRBV5-6 and TRBJ2-1. The germline gives CDR1 SGHDT, CDR2 YYEEEE. The CDR3 contains 12 residues. CDR3: CASSLDRQEQFF.

The chain uses TRBV4-2 and TRBJ2-7. Germline V gene lookup returns CDR1 LGHNA and CDR2 YNFKEQ. The CDR3 is made up of 11 amino acids. CDR3 region: CASSPGYEQYF.

The gene calls are TRBV12-5 and TRBJ2-7; TCRdb names TRBD1, which stays unverified in the absence of DNA. CDR1 and CDR2 from the germline V gene are LGHNT and FRNRAP. This CDR3 region has 16 residues. The CDR3 reads CASGRPTGGLSYEQYF.

The rearrangement links TRBV12-3 or TRBV12-4 to TRBJ2-7. The CDR3 loop spans 14 amino acids. The CDR3 loop is CASRQDTSPYEQYF.

This chain uses TRBV5-5 with TRBJ1-1; TCRdb's D call, TRBD1, is unchecked because there is no DNA. Germline values: CDR1 SGHKS, CDR2 YYEKEE (reference sequence). The CDR3 is 15 residues long. CDR3 amino acids: CASSLWGRGGTEAFF. The whole variable domain, remainder taken from reference TRBV5-5 and TRBJ1-1, is DAGVTQSPTHLIKTRGQQVTLRCSPISGHKSVSWYQQVLGQGPQFIFQYYEKEERGRGNFPDRFSARQFPNYSSELNVNALLLGDSALYLCASSLWGRGGTEAFFGQGTRLTVV.

Judged by frequency, this clonotype is medium-sized. CDR3 loop: CASSDADGYTF. The chain carries TRBV10-2 and TRBJ1-2. The CDR3 length is 11 residues. Germline assignment: CDR1 WSHSY and CDR2 SAAADI.

The V call is TRBV7-3, the J call TRBJ2-3. The CDR3 length is 13 residues. Germline V gene sequence: CDR1 SGHTA, CDR2 FQGTGA. Here the CDR3 reads CASSLSGWHTQYF.

The rearrangement joins TRBV15 to TRBJ2-1; lacking DNA, the TRBD1 call made by TCRdb goes unchecked. The germline V gene has CDR1 LNHNV and CDR2 YYDKDF (reference sequence). The CDR3 spans 16 residues. The CDR3 region is CATSRAGGARVDEQFF. The variable domain in full, completed from reference TRBV15 and TRBJ2-1, reads DAMVIQNPRYQVTQFGKPVTLSCSQTLNHNVMYWYQQKSSQAPKLLFHYYDKDFNNEADTPDNFQSRRPNTSFCFLDIRSPGLGDTAMYLCATSRAGGARVDEQFFGPGTRLTVL.

The rearrangement links TRBV6-2 or TRBV6-3 to TRBJ1-5; TCRdb selects TRBD1, and the lack of DNA leaves this call unchecked. Germline loops: CDR1 MNHEY, CDR2 SVGEGT. The CDR3 extends over 15 amino acids. CDR3 in amino acids: CASRLRGLSNQPQHF.

The genes are TRBV20-1 and TRBJ2-7. There are 13 residues in the CDR3. The germline CDR1 and CDR2 sequences are DFQATT and SNEGSKA (reference sequence). This CDR3 reads CSARGPATYEQYF.

The CDR3 here is CASSFHPDRPEQETQYF. The rearrangement uses TRBV7-9 and TRBJ2-5; TCRdb picks TRBD1, but there is no DNA to check that call. The CDR3 sequence is 17 residues long. The germline V gene has CDR1 SEHNR and CDR2 FQNEAQ (reference sequence). Filled out from reference TRBV7-9 and TRBJ2-5, the complete variable domain reads DTGVSQNPRHKITKRGQNVTFRCDPISEHNRLYWYRQTLGQGPEFLTYFQNEAQLEKSRLLSDRFSAERPKGSFSTLEIQRTEQGDSAMYLCASSFHPDRPEQETQYFGPGTRLLVL.

This chain joins TRBV4-3 and TRBJ2-2; checking the TCRdb D call of TRBD1 is not possible without DNA. The CDR3 runs to 15 residues. Germline CDR1 and CDR2: LGHNA and YSLEER. CDR3 sequence reads: CASSHWTANTGELFF.

The chain couples TRBV6-2 or TRBV6-3 to TRBJ2-7; TCRdb's assignment of TRBD1 cannot be checked, as there is no DNA. CDR3 length: 20 residues. Germline CDR1 reads MNHEY; CDR2 reads SVGEGT. The CDR3 spells CASSYGGDGLPGQGAWEQYF.

The V call is TRBV20-1, the J call TRBJ1-5. This CDR3 spans 12 amino acids. CDR1 is DFQATT and CDR2 is SNEGSKA in the germline V gene (reference sequence). The chain's CDR3 is CSARDGDQPQHF.

This CDR3 is CASSQTTDLSNEQFF. The chain has TRBV12-3 or TRBV12-4 and TRBJ2-1; TCRdb reports TRBD2, a call that lacks DNA to check it against. This CDR3 has 15 amino acids.

The chain carries TRBV13 and TRBJ2-7; the D gene TCRdb calls, TRBD2, cannot be checked with no DNA. The CDR3 totals 16 residues. Germline assignment: CDR1 PRHDT and CDR2 FYEKMQ (reference sequence). CDR3: CASSLRAGEWAYEQYF. The whole variable domain, filled in from reference TRBV13 and TRBJ2-7, reads AAGVIQSPRHLIKEKRETATLKCYPIPRHDTVYWYQQGPGQDPQFLISFYEKMQSDKGSIPDRFSAQQFSDYHSELNMSSLELGDSALYFCASSLRAGEWAYEQYFGPGTRLTVT.

The chain is built from TRBV29-1 and TRBJ1-1. The CDR3 extends over 13 amino acids. Germline lookup yields CDR1 SQVTM and CDR2 ANQGSEA. The CDR3 protein is CSVVDQQNTEAFF.

V usage is TRBV19 and J usage is TRBJ1-2; TCRdb indicates TRBD1, and absent DNA this call remains unverified. The CDR3 totals 13 residues. Germline lookup yields CDR1 LNHDA and CDR2 SQIVND (reference sequence). CDR3 loop: CASTGSSGYGYTF. Full variable domain (outside the CDR3, taken from reference TRBV19 and TRBJ1-2): DGGITQSPKYLFRKEGQNVTLSCEQNLNHDAMYWYRQDPGQGLRLIYYSQIVNDFQKGDIAEGYSVSREKKESFPLTVTSAQKNPTAFYLCASTGSSGYGYTFGSGTRLTVV.

The V and J genes are TRBV12-3 or TRBV12-4 and TRBJ1-1. This CDR3 comprises 14 residues. The chain's CDR3 is CASSFSTMNTEAFF.

The chain links TRBV24-1 to TRBJ2-2; TCRdb returns TRBD1, unconfirmable since there is no DNA. Per the germline V gene, CDR1 is KGHDR and CDR2 is SFDVKD. The CDR3 runs to 15 residues. The CDR3 is CATSEGDRDTGELFF.

This CDR3 is CATGGTGLHLSYEQYF. This rearrangement joins TRBV21-1 to TRBJ2-7; checking the TCRdb D call of TRBD1 is not possible without DNA. TRBV21-1 is reported as a pseudogene. This CDR3 is built from 16 residues.